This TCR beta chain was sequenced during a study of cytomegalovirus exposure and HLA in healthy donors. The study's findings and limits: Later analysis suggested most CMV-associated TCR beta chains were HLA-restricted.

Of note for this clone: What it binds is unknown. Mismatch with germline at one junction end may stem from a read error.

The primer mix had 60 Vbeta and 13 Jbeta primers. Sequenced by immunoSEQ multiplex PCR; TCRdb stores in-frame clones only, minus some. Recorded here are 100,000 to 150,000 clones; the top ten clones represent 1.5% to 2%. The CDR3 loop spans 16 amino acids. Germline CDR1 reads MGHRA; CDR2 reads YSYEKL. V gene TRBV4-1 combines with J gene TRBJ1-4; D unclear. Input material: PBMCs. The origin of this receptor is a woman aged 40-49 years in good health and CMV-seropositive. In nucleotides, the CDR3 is TGCGCCAGCAGCCGCCTACTGCAGGCCAGTAATGAAAAACCGTTTTTT. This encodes CASSRLLQASNEKPFF.